A single sample is the source of the 9 T cell receptor beta chains below, sequenced in a study of T cell responses to AZD1222 COVID-19 vaccine. Data came from immunoSEQ multiplex PCR; TCRdb stores just in-frame clones and leaves some out. The sample lists 130,000 or so clones; 75% to 90% were seen once. The sequencing used peripheral blood, collected on day 0 of AZD1222 vaccination. The receptors shown here come from an adult in good health.

The chain has TRBV11-2 and TRBJ2-7; D unresolved. Germline-derived CDR1 and CDR2 are SGHAT and FQNNGV. The germline V and J ends were trimmed by 4 bases and 4 bases, with 11 bases remaining between them. The CDR3 runs 13 residues. The DNA of the CDR3 is TGTGCCAGCAGCTCTCCTAGGACGTACGAGCAGTACTTC. It translates to CASSSPRTYEQYF. Using reference TRBV11-2 and TRBJ2-7 for the parts outside the CDR3, the full variable domain is EAGVAQSPRYKIIEKRQSVAFWCNPISGHATLYWYQQILGQGPKLLIQFQNNGVVDDSQLPKDRFSAERLKGVDSTLKIQPAKLEDSAVYLCASSSPRTYEQYFGPGTRLTVT.

This sequence joins TRBV18 and TRBJ1-1; D gene unclear. This CDR3 comprises 13 residues. The germline V and J ends were trimmed by 3 bases and 10 bases, with 15 bases remaining between them. Germline V lookup: CDR1 KGHSH, CDR2 LQKENI. The CDR3 protein is CASSPDETWRAFF. Written as DNA, the CDR3 is TGTGCCAGCTCACCGGACGAAACCTGGCGAGCTTTCTTT.

The chain links TRBV15 to TRBJ1-5, with D uncertain. Per the germline V gene, CDR1 is LNHNV and CDR2 is YYDKDF (reference sequence). This CDR3 has 18 amino acids. The V and J ends lost 1 base and 1 base respectively, with 17 bases between them. The CDR3 reads CATSRVPEPRGSNQPQHF. For the CDR3, the DNA is TGTGCCACCAGCAGAGTCCCGGAACCTCGTGGAAGCAATCAGCCCCAGCATTTT.

This clone was detected only a few times. The chain is built from TRBV18 and TRBJ2-7; D is uncertain. V was clipped by 0 bases and J by 2 bases, with 8 bases between them. The V gene's germline CDR1 is KGHSH and CDR2 LQKENI. This CDR3 has 14 amino acids. The CDR3: CASSPPTVPYEQYF. For the CDR3, the DNA is TGTGCCAGCTCACCACCCACGGTTCCCTACGAGCAGTACTTC.

J is TRBJ2-7 and V is TRBV21-1; the table's D gene call, TRBD1, was not cross checked with the DNA. TRBV21-1 is listed as a pseudogene. CDR3 length equals 15 residues. The CDR3 here is CASSTTRGTSYEQYF. The CDR3 bases are TGTGCCAGCAGTACCACAAGGGGGACCTCCTACGAGCAGTACTTC.

The chain carries TRBV5-1 and TRBJ2-1; 12 nucleotides align to TRBD2. The CDR3 has 18 residues. Germline CDR1 SGHRS, CDR2 YFSETQ. V lost 2 bases, J lost 7 bases, and 13 bases stayed unmatched. The CDR3 nucleotides are TGCGCCAGCAGCTTAGGACTAGCGGGGTCATACGTGGGGAATGAGCAGTTCTTC. It translates to CASSLGLAGSYVGNEQFF.

The chain has TRBV9 and TRBJ2-7; the D call may be TRBD1 or TRBD2 (5 bases each). The germline V gene has CDR1 SGDLS and CDR2 YYNGEE. There are 15 residues in the CDR3. Trimming left V 3 bases short and J 3 bases short, with 16 bases between. The CDR3 sequence: CASSARGAGDYEQYF. DNA of the CDR3: TGTGCCAGCAGCGCCAGAGGGGCCGGGGACTACGAGCAGTACTTC.

The rearrangement links TRBV27 to TRBJ2-7; D perhaps matches TRBD2 (6 bases). The V gene lost 2 bases and the J gene lost 3 bases, with 14 bases spanning the gap. The germline gives CDR1 MNHEY, CDR2 SMNVEV (reference sequence). This CDR3 contains 15 residues. Here the CDR3 reads CASSLGFYGGYEQYF. The CDR3, as DNA: TGTGCCAGCAGTTTAGGGTTTTACGGGGGCTACGAGCAGTACTTC.

The chain carries TRBV4-1 and TRBJ1-3, with D unresolved. The germline V gene encodes CDR1 MGHRA and CDR2 YSYEKL. This CDR3 has 15 residues. Trimming took 4 bases from V and 3 from J, leaving 13 bases between them. CDR3 in DNA: TGCGCCAGCAGCCTTCGGGCCCGCGGTGGAAACACCATATATTTT. It is translated as CASSLRARGGNTIYF.